A single sample is the source of the 21 T cell receptor beta chains below, sequenced in a study of cytomegalovirus exposure and HLA in healthy donors. The primer mix had 60 Vbeta and 13 Jbeta primers. Some clones are missing from TCRdb's copy, which holds only in-frame ones; the method was immunoSEQ multiplex PCR. In the table there are about 190,000 clones, more than 70% of which are singletons. What was sequenced was PBMCs. The origin of the receptors is a man aged 30-40 years in good health and CMV-seropositive.

This rearrangement joins TRBV9 to TRBJ1-5, with D tentatively TRBD1 (5 bases). CDR3 length: 14 residues. V was trimmed by 4 bases and J by 1 base, leaving 9 bases between them. CDR1 and CDR2 from the germline V gene are SGDLS and YYNGEE. The CDR3 here is CASSPGQSNQPQHF. CDR3 coding DNA: TGTGCCAGCAGCCCCGGACAAAGCAATCAGCCCCAGCATTTT.

On this clone: The germline gene is not matched at one end of the junction; a read error may be the cause. V is TRBV7-7 and J is TRBJ2-5; 12 nucleotides align to TRBD2. The V gene's germline CDR1 is SSHAT and CDR2 FNYEAQ (reference sequence). This CDR3 has 17 residues. CDR3 nucleotides: TGTGCTAGCAGCTTCGGTACTAGCGGGAGGCGCCAAGAGACCCAGTACTTC. Translation: CASSFGTSGRRQETQYF.

J is TRBJ1-4 and V is TRBV9, with 8 nucleotides matching TRBD1. CDR1 SGDLS and CDR2 YYNGEE come from the germline V gene. J gave up 8 bases and V 4 bases, and 10 bases lay outside the gene matches. The CDR3 runs to 15 residues. The CDR3 loop is CASSTRGQGGEKLFF. The DNA for the CDR3 is TGTGCCAGCAGCACCCGAGGACAGGGCGGCGAAAAACTGTTTTTT.

The J gene is TRBJ2-7, the V gene TRBV7-6; no definite D call. The germline gives CDR1 SGHVS, CDR2 FNYEAQ. Trimming pared 2 bases from V and 6 bases from J, leaving 11 bases between. This CDR3 has 13 amino acids. The CDR3 loop reads CASSLIRQAEQYF. CDR3 DNA: TGTGCCAGCAGCTTAATAAGGCAGGCCGAGCAGTACTTC.

The chain uses TRBV5-1 and TRBJ2-3; 11 bases align to TRBD2. V was clipped by 0 bases and J by 4 bases; unmatched bases: 7. Germline CDR1 and CDR2: SGHRS and YFSETQ. The CDR3 spans 17 residues. In nucleotides, the CDR3 is TGCGCCAGCAGCTTGGAACGGACTAGCGGGTGGGCAGATACGCAGTATTTT. It yields the protein CASSLERTSGWADTQYF.

The chain uses TRBV25-1 and TRBJ1-2; 9 positions agree with TRBD1. CDR1 MGHDK and CDR2 SYGVNS come from the germline V gene. This CDR3 is built from 15 residues. Losses at the gene ends were 0 bases for V and 7 bases for J; bases not matched to a gene: 6. The CDR3 coding sequence is TGTGCCAGCAGTGAATACGCACAGGGGGCTGGTGGCTACACCTTC. Amino acids: CASSEYAQGAGGYTF.

This clone was detected a few times. The CDR3 DNA reads as TGCGCCAGCAGCTTGGACCGCAGTCACTATGGCTACACCTTC. Translation gives CASSLDRSHYGYTF. V is TRBV5-1 and J is TRBJ1-2; the D is unclear. The CDR3 runs to 14 residues. Germline assignment: CDR1 SGHRS and CDR2 YFSETQ. V was clipped by 0 bases and J by 3 bases, with 9 bases between them.

This rearrangement joins TRBV6-5 to TRBJ2-2, with TRBD2 as a possible D gene (6 bases). The CDR3 length is 16 residues. CDR1 and CDR2 (germline): MNHEY, SVGAGI. The V and J ends lost 2 bases and 1 base respectively, with 11 bases between them. CDR3 protein: CASSYGGGLNTGELFF. In nucleotides, the CDR3 is TGTGCCAGCAGTTACGGAGGAGGGTTGAACACCGGGGAGCTGTTTTTT.

This chain links TRBV19 with TRBJ1-5, with 7 bases identical to TRBD1. The CDR3 is 15 amino acids. The V and J ends lost 5 bases and 6 bases, in that order; junction bases with no gene match: 10. CDR1 is LNHDA and CDR2 is SQIVND in the germline V gene (reference sequence). DNA for the CDR3: TGTGCCAGTAGTCCTCCGACAGGGAGGAGTCAGCCCCAGCATTTT. It codes for CASSPPTGRSQPQHF.

The V gene is TRBV7-9, the J gene TRBJ2-3, with D possibly matching TRBD2 (6 bases). V lost 1 base and J 6 bases, leaving 14 bases between the germline ends. This CDR3 region has 15 residues. CDR1 and CDR2 from the germline V gene are SEHNR and FQNEAQ (reference sequence). The CDR3 region is CASSLGPGGADTQYF. The DNA of the CDR3 is TGTGCCAGCAGCTTAGGGCCCGGGGGTGCGGATACGCAGTATTTT.

The gene calls are TRBV19 and TRBJ2-2, with D maybe TRBD1 (7 bases). Germline V gene data show CDR1 as LNHDA and CDR2 as SQIVND (reference sequence). Trimming pared 3 bases from V and 4 bases from J, leaving 9 bases between. The CDR3 has 14 amino acids. The CDR3 sequence: CASSIRGATGELFF. CDR3 DNA sequence: TGTGCCAGTAGTATCAGGGGGGCCACCGGGGAGCTGTTTTTT.

The rearrangement joins TRBV25-1 to TRBJ1-6; D gene ambiguous. Per the germline V gene, CDR1 is MGHDK and CDR2 is SYGVNS. The CDR3 has 14 amino acids. Trimming cost V 5 bases and J 0 bases, with 5 bases left between them. The CDR3 DNA is TGTGCCAGCAGTCGTAACTCCTATAATTCACCCCTCCACTTT. Its protein product is CASSRNSYNSPLHF.

This clone occurred a few times. The chain couples TRBV7-9 to TRBJ1-5; TRBD1 aligns across 8 bases. In germline, CDR1 is SEHNR, CDR2 FQNEAQ (reference sequence). Trimming at V came to 1 base and at J to 0 bases, leaving 11 bases not matched to a gene. There are 19 residues in the CDR3. CDR3 nucleotide sequence: TGTGCCAGCAGCTTAGAGACAGGGGAGGACCTAAATAGCAATCAGCCCCAGCATTTT. This sequence encodes CASSLETGEDLNSNQPQHF.

This clone was counted a single time. V gene TRBV6-4 combines with J gene TRBJ1-2; D gene uncertain. Looked up from germline, CDR1 is MRHNA and CDR2 is SNTAGT. This CDR3 region has 12 residues. Trimming took 2 bases from V and 8 from J, leaving 9 bases between them. CDR3 residues: CASSDGPGGYTF. DNA for the CDR3: TGTGCCAGCAGTGACGGCCCGGGGGGCTACACCTTC.

The chain links TRBV19 to TRBJ2-1; TRBD2 matches 9 bases. The CDR3 consists of 18 residues. Germline V gives CDR1 LNHDA, CDR2 SQIVND (reference sequence). With V trimmed by 0 bases and J by 6 bases, 12 bases remained unmatched. CDR3 region: CASSIDWARLADFNEQFF. For the CDR3, the DNA is TGTGCCAGTAGTATAGATTGGGCCCGACTAGCGGATTTCAATGAGCAGTTCTTC.

The genes are TRBV13 and TRBJ2-5; tentative D call: TRBD2 (5 bases). The germline V gene has CDR1 PRHDT and CDR2 FYEKMQ (reference sequence). CDR3 length: 14 residues. Between the trimmed V and J ends, which lost 6 bases and 1 base, there was a span of 12 bases. DNA for the CDR3: TGTGCCAGCAGTTCCTCGGGAACCCAAGAGACCCAGTACTTC. Its protein product is CASSSSGTQETQYF.

The CDR3 DNA follows: TGTGCCAGCAGTTTCCTCACAGGGGGCTCACGGAACACTGAAGCTTTCTTT. This sequence encodes CASSFLTGGSRNTEAFF. V gene TRBV28 combines with J gene TRBJ1-1, with TRBD1 matching 9 bases. Germline CDR1 reads MDHEN; CDR2 reads SYDVKM. The CDR3 consists of 17 residues. Germline trimming cut 3 bases from V and 1 base from J; bases unmatched to any gene: 9.

This clone came up once. The chain has TRBV14 and TRBJ2-3; 7 bases line up with TRBD2. Per the germline V gene, CDR1 is SGHDN and CDR2 is FVKESK. The CDR3 has 11 amino acids. V trimming: 3 bases; J trimming: 15 bases; junction bases outside the gene matches: 6. The CDR3 sequence: CASSHGLVSYF. In DNA, the CDR3 is TGTGCCAGCAGCCACGGACTAGTCTCATATTTT.

With regard to this clone: This likely traces to a read error, being one base from a far larger clone. This chain links TRBV7-9 with TRBJ2-1, with 9 nucleotides matching TRBD1. The germline V gene encodes CDR1 SEHNR and CDR2 FQNEAQ (reference sequence). The CDR3 has 15 amino acids. The CDR3 protein is CSSSLGDRAYNEQFF. CDR3 coding DNA: TGTTCCAGCAGCTTGGGGGACAGGGCCTACAATGAGCAGTTCTTC.

The CDR3 nucleotides are TGTGCCAGCAGTTACTCGAAGCGCGATTTTGAAAAACTGTTTTTT. Translated, it gives CASSYSKRDFEKLFF. The J gene is TRBJ1-4, the V gene TRBV6-5; no firm D call. The CDR3 sequence is 15 residues long. The ends were cut back, 0 bases at V and 7 bases at J, with 12 bases in the middle. Looked up from germline, CDR1 is MNHEY and CDR2 is SVGAGI.

In this sample, this clone turned up once. This chain links TRBV6-1 with TRBJ1-5; D remains ambiguous. V lost 4 bases to trimming and J lost 6 bases, with 19 bases between them. The CDR3 consists of 16 residues. Per the germline V gene, CDR1 is MNHNS and CDR2 is SASEGT. CDR3 loop: CASSGFRLSEGQPQHF. The CDR3, as DNA: TGTGCCAGCAGTGGTTTTAGACTCTCCGAGGGTCAGCCCCAGCATTTT.